This T cell receptor (beta chain) is drawn from a study of cytomegalovirus exposure and HLA in healthy donors. A remark on this clone: Its antigen remains unknown.

Findings of the study overall: Analysis was performed later, and it showed HLA-associated TCR beta chains to be more clonally expanded than equally common others.

PCR used 60 Vbeta primers and 13 Jbeta primers. Sequencing was performed with immunoSEQ multiplex PCR; in TCRdb, only in-frame clones are kept and a portion is missing. This table has under 110,000 clones, 65% to 85% appearing once. Germline V CDR1 and CDR2: MNHNS, SASEGT. With 8 bases removed from V and 2 bases from J, the gap between germline ends came to 11 bases. This CDR3 comprises 13 residues. This sequence joins TRBV6-1 and TRBJ2-3; possible D gene TRBD2, 7 bases. Sequenced: PBMCs. The sequence was obtained from a man aged 50 to 59 in good health and CMV-seronegative. The CDR3 nucleotides are TGTGCCAGCTTGCGGGGGCCCACAGATACGCAGTATTTT. Amino acids: CASLRGPTDTQYF.